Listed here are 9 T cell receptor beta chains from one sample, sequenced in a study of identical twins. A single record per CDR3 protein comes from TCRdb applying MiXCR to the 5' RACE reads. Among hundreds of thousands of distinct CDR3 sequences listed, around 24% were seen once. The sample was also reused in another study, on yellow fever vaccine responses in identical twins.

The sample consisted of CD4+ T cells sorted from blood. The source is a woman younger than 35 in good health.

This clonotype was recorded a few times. The CDR3 protein is CASSVRGGRSEFF. CDR3 sequence (DNA): TGTGCCAGCAGTGTACGGGGGGGCCGTTCAGAGTTCTTC. This chain connects TRBV12-3 or TRBV12-4 to TRBJ2-1; TRBD2 aligns across 8 bases. The CDR3 runs to 13 residues. J gave up 14 bases and V 5 bases, and 11 bases lay outside the gene matches.

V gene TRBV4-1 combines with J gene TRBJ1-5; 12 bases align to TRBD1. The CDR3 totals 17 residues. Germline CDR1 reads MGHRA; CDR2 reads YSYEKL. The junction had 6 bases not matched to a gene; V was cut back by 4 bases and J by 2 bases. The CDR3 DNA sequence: TGCGCCAGCAGCCGAGGGGACAGGGGGCTAGGCAATCAGCCCCAGCATTTT. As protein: CASSRGDRGLGNQPQHF.

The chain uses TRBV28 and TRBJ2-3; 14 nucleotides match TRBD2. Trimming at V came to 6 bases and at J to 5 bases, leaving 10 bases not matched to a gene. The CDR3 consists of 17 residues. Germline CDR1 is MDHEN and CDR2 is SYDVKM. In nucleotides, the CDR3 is TGTGCCAGCAGCCGGAGGGGACTAGCGGGAGAAGGAGATACGCAGTATTTT. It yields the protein CASSRRGLAGEGDTQYF.

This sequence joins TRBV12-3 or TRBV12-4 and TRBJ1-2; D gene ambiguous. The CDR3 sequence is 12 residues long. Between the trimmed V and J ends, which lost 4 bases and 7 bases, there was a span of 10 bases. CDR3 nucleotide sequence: TGTGCCAGCAGTTGGGAACTGGGTGGCTACACCTTC. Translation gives CASSWELGGYTF.

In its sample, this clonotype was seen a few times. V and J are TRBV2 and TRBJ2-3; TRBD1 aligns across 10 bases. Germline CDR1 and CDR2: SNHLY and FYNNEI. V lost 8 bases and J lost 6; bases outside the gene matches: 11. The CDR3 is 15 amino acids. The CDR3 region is CASLRPGQGSDTQYF. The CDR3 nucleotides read TGTGCCAGCCTCCGGCCGGGACAGGGGTCTGATACGCAGTATTTT.

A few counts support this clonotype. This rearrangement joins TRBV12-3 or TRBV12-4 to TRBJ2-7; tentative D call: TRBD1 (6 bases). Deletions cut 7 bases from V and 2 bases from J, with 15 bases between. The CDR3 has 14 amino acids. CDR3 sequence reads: CASTNETGAYEQYF. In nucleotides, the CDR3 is TGTGCCAGCACCAACGAGACAGGAGCCTACGAGCAGTACTTC.

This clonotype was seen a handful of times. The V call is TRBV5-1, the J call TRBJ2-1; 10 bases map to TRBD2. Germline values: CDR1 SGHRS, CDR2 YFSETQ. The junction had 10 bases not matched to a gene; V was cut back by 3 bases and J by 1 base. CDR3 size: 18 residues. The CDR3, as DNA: TGCGCCAGCAGCTGGGGTCTAGGACTAGCGGAATCCTACAATGAGCAGTTCTTC. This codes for CASSWGLGLAESYNEQFF.

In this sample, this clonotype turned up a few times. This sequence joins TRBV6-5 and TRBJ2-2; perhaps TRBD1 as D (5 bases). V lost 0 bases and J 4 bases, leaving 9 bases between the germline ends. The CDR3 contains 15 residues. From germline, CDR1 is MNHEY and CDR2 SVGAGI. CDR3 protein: CASSYSRGSTGELFF. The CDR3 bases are TGTGCCAGCAGTTACTCAAGGGGAAGCACCGGGGAGCTGTTTTTT.

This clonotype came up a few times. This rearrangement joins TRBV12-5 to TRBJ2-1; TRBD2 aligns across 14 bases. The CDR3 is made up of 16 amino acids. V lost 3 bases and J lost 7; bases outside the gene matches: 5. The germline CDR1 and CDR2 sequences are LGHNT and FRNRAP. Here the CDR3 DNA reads TGTGCTAGTGGTTTTTCGGGACTAGCGGGAGAAAATGAGCAGTTCTTC. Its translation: CASGFSGLAGENEQFF.